This T cell receptor (beta chain) was documented in a study of T cell responses to AZD1222 COVID-19 vaccine. This clone turned up a few times. Its antigen is still unknown. Assay used: immunoSEQ multiplex PCR; TCRdb lists only in-frame clones, some missing. The table shows fewer than 150,000 clones, with roughly 87% occurring only once. Regarding the study as a whole: Compared with day 0, the breadth and depth of the Spike-specific TCR repertoire rose significantly after two doses of AZD1222. Most donors were white British, females outnumbered males, and clonal diversity was possibly underestimated.

Trimming took 2 bases from V and 5 from J, leaving 13 bases between them. The germline gives CDR1 SGHTA, CDR2 FQGTGA. This CDR3 has 15 amino acids. V and J are TRBV7-3 and TRBJ2-1; possibly TRBD1 or TRBD2 for D (5 bases each). This material consisted of peripheral blood, taken 28 days after the second AZD1222 dose. This TCR was sampled from an adult who received the AZD1222 COVID-19 vaccine. This CDR3 is CASSLAPGPHNEQFF. CDR3 bases: TGTGCCAGCAGCTTAGCCCCGGGACCTCACAATGAGCAGTTCTTC. The full variable domain, with the rest looked up from reference TRBV7-3 and TRBJ2-1, is GAGVSQTPSNKVTEKGKYVELRCDPISGHTALYWYRQSLGQGPEFLIYFQGTGAADDSGLPNDRFFAVRPEGSVSTLKIQRTERGDSAVYLCASSLAPGPHNEQFFGPGTRLTVL.